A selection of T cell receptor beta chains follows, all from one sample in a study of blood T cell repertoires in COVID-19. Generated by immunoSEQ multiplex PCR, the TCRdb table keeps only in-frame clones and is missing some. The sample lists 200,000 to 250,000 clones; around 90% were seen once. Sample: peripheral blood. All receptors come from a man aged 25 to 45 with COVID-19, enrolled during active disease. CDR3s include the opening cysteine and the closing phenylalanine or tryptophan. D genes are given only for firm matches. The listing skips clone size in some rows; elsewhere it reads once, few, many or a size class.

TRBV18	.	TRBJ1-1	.	CASSPPGGGAGTEAFF	TGTGCCAGCTCACCACCGGGAGGGGGGGCCGGCACTGAAGCTTTCTTT
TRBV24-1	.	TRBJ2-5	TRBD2	CATSDSGGETQYF	TGTGCCACCAGTGATAGCGGGGGGGAGACCCAGTACTTC
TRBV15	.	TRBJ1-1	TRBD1	CATSRGRGPGMNTEAFF	TGTGCCACCAGCAGAGGAAGGGGGCCTGGGATGAACACTGAAGCTTTCTTT
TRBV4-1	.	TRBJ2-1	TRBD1	CASSGFTGQGSGNEQFF	TGCGCCAGCAGCGGATTTACGGGACAGGGGTCTGGAAATGAGCAGTTCTTC
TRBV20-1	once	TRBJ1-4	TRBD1	CSARTGEKLFF	TGCAGTGCCCGGACAGGTGAAAAACTGTTTTTT
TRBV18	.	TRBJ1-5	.	CASSSGQSNQPQHF	TGTGCCAGCTCATCGGGTCAGAGCAATCAGCCCCAGCATTTT
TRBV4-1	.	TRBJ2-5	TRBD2	CASSQEPSGGETQYF	TGCGCCAGCAGCCAAGAGCCTAGCGGGGGAGAGACCCAGTACTTC
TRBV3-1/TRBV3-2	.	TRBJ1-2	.	CASSTAVNYGYTF	TGTGCCAGCAGCACCGCAGTGAACTATGGCTACACCTTC
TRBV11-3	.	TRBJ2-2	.	CASSLRGGKTGELFF	TGTGCCAGCAGCCTTCGCGGAGGGAAGACCGGGGAGCTGTTTTTT
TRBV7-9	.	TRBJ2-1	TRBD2	CASSSSGGNNEQFF	TGTGCCAGCAGCTCTAGCGGGGGGAACAATGAGCAGTTCTTC
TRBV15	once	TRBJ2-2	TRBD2	CATSKGEGWTGELFF	TGTGCCACCAGCAAAGGGGAGGGCTGGACCGGGGAGCTGTTTTTT
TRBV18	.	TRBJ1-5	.	CASSRGTGQNQPQHF	TGTGCCAGCTCGCGTGGGACGGGACAAAATCAGCCCCAGCATTTT
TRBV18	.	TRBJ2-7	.	CASSRQETYEQYF	TGTGCCAGCTCCCGACAGGAAACCTACGAGCAGTACTTC
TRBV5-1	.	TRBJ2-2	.	CASSLHGDTGELFF	TGCGCCAGCAGCTTGCACGGAGACACCGGGGAGCTGTTTTTT
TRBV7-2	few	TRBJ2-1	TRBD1	CASSLGPPGQGNEQFF	TGTGCCAGCAGCTTAGGACCTCCGGGACAGGGTAATGAGCAGTTCTTC
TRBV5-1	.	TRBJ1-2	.	CASSLAQGRGYTF	TGCGCCAGCAGCTTGGCTCAGGGTAGGGGCTACACCTTC
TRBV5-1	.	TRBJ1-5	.	CVGGVAEPQHF	TGCGTAGGGGGAGTGGCTGAGCCCCAGCATTTT
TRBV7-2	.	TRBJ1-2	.	CASRDIGSANYGYTF	TGTGCCAGCCGGGACATCGGATCAGCTAACTATGGCTACACCTTC
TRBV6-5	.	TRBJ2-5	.	CASSGGLQETQYF	TGTGCCAGCTCGGGTGGCCTCCAAGAGACCCAGTACTTC
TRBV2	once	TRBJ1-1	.	CASTATGGRLRNTEAFF	TGTGCCAGCACCGCGACAGGCGGACGCCTTCGGAACACTGAAGCTTTCTTT
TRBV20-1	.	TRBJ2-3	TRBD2	CSASAASGRLDTQYF	TGCAGTGCTAGTGCGGCTAGCGGGAGATTAGATACGCAGTATTTT
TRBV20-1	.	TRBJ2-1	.	CSASRGGPKDEQFF	TGCAGTGCTAGTAGAGGGGGACCGAAGGATGAGCAGTTCTTC
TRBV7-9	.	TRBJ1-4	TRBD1	CASSRGTGPSEKLFF	TGTGCCAGCAGCAGAGGGACAGGGCCAAGTGAAAAACTGTTTTTT
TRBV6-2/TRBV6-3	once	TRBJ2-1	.	CASSLGEYNEQFF	TGTGCCAGCAGTTTGGGAGAATACAATGAGCAGTTCTTC
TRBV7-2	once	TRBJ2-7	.	CASSLGGGTYEQYF	TGTGCCAGCAGCTTAGGGGGCGGGACCTACGAGCAGTACTTC
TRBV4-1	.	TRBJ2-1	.	CASSSRDSSEQFF	TGCGCCAGCAGCTCGAGGGATAGCTCTGAGCAGTTCTTC
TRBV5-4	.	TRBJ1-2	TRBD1	CASRLGTGANQPYGYTF	TGTGCCAGCAGATTGGGGACAGGCGCAAACCAACCCTATGGCTACACCTTC
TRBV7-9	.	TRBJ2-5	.	CASSFNQETQYF	TGTGCCAGCAGCTTTAACCAAGAGACCCAGTACTTC
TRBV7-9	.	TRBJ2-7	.	CASSTQTISYEQYF	TGTGCCAGCAGCACACAGACTATTAGCTACGAGCAGTACTTC
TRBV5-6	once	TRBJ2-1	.	CASSLLESSYNEQFF	TGTGCCAGCAGCTTGTTAGAGAGCTCCTACAATGAGCAGTTCTTC
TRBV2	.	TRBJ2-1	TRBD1	CATETGRDYNEQFF	TGTGCCACCGAGACAGGGAGAGACTACAATGAGCAGTTCTTC
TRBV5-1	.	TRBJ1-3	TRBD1	CASSLVDRASGNTIYF	TGCGCCAGCAGCTTGGTTGACAGGGCCTCTGGAAACACCATATATTTT
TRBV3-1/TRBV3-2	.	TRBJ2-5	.	CASSHSETQYF	TGTGCCAGCAGTCACTCGGAGACCCAGTACTTC
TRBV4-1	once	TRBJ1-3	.	CASSQPTADSGNTIYF	TGCGCCAGCAGCCAACCGACAGCCGACTCTGGAAACACCATATATTTT
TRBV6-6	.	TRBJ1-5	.	CASSSGVPQHF	TGTGCCAGCAGTTCCGGGGTGCCCCAGCATTTT
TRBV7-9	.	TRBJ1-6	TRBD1	CASSLGPPTGPVSPLHF	TGTGCCAGCAGCTTAGGGCCCCCGACAGGGCCGGTTTCACCCCTCCACTTT
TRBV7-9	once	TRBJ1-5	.	CASSLMTESNQPQHF	TGTGCCAGCAGCTTAATGACAGAAAGCAATCAGCCCCAGCATTTT
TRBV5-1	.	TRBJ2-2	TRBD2	CASSLAGDPTGELFF	TGCGCCAGCAGCCTCGCGGGGGACCCCACCGGGGAGCTGTTTTTT
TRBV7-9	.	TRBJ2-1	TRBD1	CASSTGQGNNEQFF	TGTGCCAGCAGCACTGGACAGGGAAACAATGAGCAGTTCTTC
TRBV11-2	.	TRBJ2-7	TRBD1	CASSLDREGEQYF	TGTGCCAGCAGTTTGGACAGGGAAGGCGAGCAGTACTTC